This TCR beta chain was captured by sequencing in a study of cytomegalovirus exposure and HLA in healthy donors. On this clone: Its antigen is still unknown.

The length of the CDR3 is 14 residues. V lost 0 bases and J lost 5, with 10 bases in between. CDR1 is SGHDN and CDR2 is FVKESK in the germline V gene. Study-wide results and caveats: In a later analysis, the majority of CMV-associated beta chains seemingly showed HLA restriction. According to an earlier analysis, most TCR beta V segments yielded productive rearrangements about 87% or about 30% of the time. With later analysis, a missense DCLRE1C variant became linked to TCR beta V- and J-gene trimming. Accurate HLA-A and HLA-B prediction from TCR beta sequences was reported for most subjects.

Both 60 Vbeta primers and 13 Jbeta primers went into the PCR. Assay: immunoSEQ multiplex PCR; the TCRdb copy retains only in-frame clones and omits some. This sample has over 150,000 clones, with 70% to 80% found just once. J is TRBJ1-2 and V is TRBV14; D unclear. The sequenced material came from PBMCs. The TCR sequence derives from a woman under 40 in good health and CMV-seronegative. The CDR3 here is CASSQDNRHYGYTF. CDR3 DNA sequence: TGTGCCAGCAGCCAAGACAACAGACATTATGGCTACACCTTC.